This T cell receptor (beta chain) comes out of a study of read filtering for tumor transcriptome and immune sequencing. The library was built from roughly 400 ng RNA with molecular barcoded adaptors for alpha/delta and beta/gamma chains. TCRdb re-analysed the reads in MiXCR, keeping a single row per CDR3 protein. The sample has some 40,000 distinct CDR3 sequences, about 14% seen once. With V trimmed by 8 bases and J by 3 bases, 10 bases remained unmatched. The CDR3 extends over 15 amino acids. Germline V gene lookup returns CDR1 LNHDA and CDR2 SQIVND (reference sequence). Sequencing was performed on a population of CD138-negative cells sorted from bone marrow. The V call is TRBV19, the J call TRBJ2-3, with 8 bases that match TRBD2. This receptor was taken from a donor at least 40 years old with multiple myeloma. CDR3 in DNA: TGTGCCAGTTCACCGGGACTAGTCTTGACAGATACGCAGTATTTT. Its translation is CASSPGLVLTDTQYF. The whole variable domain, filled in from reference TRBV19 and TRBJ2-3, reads DGGITQSPKYLFRKEGQNVTLSCEQNLNHDAMYWYRQDPGQGLRLIYYSQIVNDFQKGDIAEGYSVSREKKESFPLTVTSAQKNPTAFYLCASSPGLVLTDTQYFGPGTRLTVL.